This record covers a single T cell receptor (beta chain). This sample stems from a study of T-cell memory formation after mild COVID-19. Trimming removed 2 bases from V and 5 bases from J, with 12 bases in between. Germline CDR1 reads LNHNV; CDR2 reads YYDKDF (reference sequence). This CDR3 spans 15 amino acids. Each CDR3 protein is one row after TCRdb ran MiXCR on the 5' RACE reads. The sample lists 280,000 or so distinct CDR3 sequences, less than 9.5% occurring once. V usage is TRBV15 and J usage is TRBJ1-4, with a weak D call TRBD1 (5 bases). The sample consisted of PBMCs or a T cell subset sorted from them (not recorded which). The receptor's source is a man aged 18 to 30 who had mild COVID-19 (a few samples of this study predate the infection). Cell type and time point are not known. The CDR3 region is CATSRPGRANEKLFF. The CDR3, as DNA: TGTGCCACCAGCAGACCGGGACGGGCGAATGAAAAACTGTTTTTT.